This T cell receptor beta chain emerged from a study of cytomegalovirus exposure and HLA in healthy donors. Study summary: The approximately 120 validation repertoires were produced on the same platform as the roughly 660 repertoires of the first cohort. This was reported in a later analysis.

The repertoire was sequenced with immunoSEQ multiplex PCR; TCRdb's copy has only in-frame clones and lacks some. The sample shows roughly 50,000 clones, 90% of them seen only once. Study results and limitations: Per published reports, the classifier diagnosed cytomegalovirus status with high specificity and sensitivity. Listed as cytomegalovirus-associated were 150 to 200 TCR beta chains. Rare TCR sequences predominated, though certain public TCRs were found in many donors.

Comment on this clone: Its antigen is unidentified.

The V gene end was trimmed by 0 bases and the J gene end by 0 bases; junction bases not matched to a gene: 3. Germline loops: CDR1 SGHRS, CDR2 YFSETQ. The length of the CDR3 is 16 residues. The TCR originated in a man aged 18 to 29 in good health and CMV-seronegative. Sample: PBMCs. V usage is TRBV5-1 and J usage is TRBJ1-3; 7 bases line up with TRBD1. CDR3: CASSLATGDSGNTIYF. DNA for the CDR3: TGCGCCAGCAGCTTGGCCACAGGGGACTCTGGAAACACCATATATTTT.